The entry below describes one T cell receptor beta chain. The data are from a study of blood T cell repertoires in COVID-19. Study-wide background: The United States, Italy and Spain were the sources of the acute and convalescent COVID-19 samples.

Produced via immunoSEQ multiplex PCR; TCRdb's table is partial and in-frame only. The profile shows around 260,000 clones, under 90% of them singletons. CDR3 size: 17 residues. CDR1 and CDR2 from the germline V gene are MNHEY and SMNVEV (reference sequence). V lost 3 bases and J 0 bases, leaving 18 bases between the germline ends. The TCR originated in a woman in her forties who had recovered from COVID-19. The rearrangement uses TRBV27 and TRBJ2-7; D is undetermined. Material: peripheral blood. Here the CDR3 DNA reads TGTGCCAGCAGTTTTCAGACTCCGAGTGTTAGCTCCTACGAGCAGTACTTC. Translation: CASSFQTPSVSSYEQYF.